This entry lists 28 T cell receptor beta chains sequenced from one sample in a study of early T cells in non-severe SARS-CoV-2 infection. TCRdb reprocessed the 5' RACE reads with MiXCR, giving one entry per CDR3 protein. Of under 60,000 distinct CDR3 sequences in the sample, 7% to 10% were seen once. Input material: whole blood. These receptors were obtained from an adult who was a healthcare worker with PCR-confirmed SARS-CoV-2 infection or an uninfected control (not recorded which).

There are many counts of this clonotype. J is TRBJ1-2 and V is TRBV18; D gene ambiguous. V was pared by 3 bases and J by 0 bases, with 8 bases between. From germline, CDR1 is KGHSH and CDR2 LQKENI. This CDR3 spans 14 amino acids. This CDR3 is CASSPLETNYGYTF. The DNA for the CDR3 is TGTGCCAGCTCACCCCTCGAGACTAACTATGGCTACACCTTC.

The chain uses TRBV2 and TRBJ2-1; a weak D match, TRBD2 (5 bases). Germline CDR1 reads SNHLY; CDR2 reads FYNNEI. The CDR3 is 15 residues long. Trimming pared 3 bases from V and 8 bases from J, leaving 17 bases between. Here the CDR3 reads CASSDRRTLRDEQFF. The CDR3 nucleotides are TGTGCCAGCAGTGATCGAAGAACCCTGAGGGATGAGCAGTTCTTC.

The chain couples TRBV7-9 to TRBJ2-3, with D possibly being TRBD2 (7 bases). The V end lost 4 bases, the J end lost 9 bases, and 17 bases lay between the germline ends. CDR3 length: 14 residues. Germline lookup yields CDR1 SEHNR and CDR2 FQNEAQ (reference sequence). CDR3 amino acids: CASSSEGGAGTQYF. CDR3 coding DNA: TGTGCCAGCAGCTCCGAAGGGGGGGCCGGAACGCAGTATTTT.

This clonotype turned up a few times. The CDR3 is CSARILTPAGTDTQYF. The CDR3, as DNA: TGCAGTGCTAGAATATTAACTCCGGCTGGCACAGATACGCAGTATTTT. The chain carries TRBV20-1 and TRBJ2-3; D unresolved. Trimming shortened V by 2 bases and J by 1 base, and 16 bases separated the two germline ends. CDR1 is DFQATT, CDR2 SNEGSKA, per germline (reference sequence). CDR3 length equals 16 residues.

This clonotype was found many times. This chain connects TRBV5-1 to TRBJ2-6; the D gene is possibly TRBD1 (6 bases). This CDR3 spans 19 amino acids. Trimming pared 4 bases from V and 0 bases from J, leaving 20 bases between. The germline gives CDR1 SGHRS, CDR2 YFSETQ. The CDR3 nucleotides are TGCGCCAGCAGCCCCACCGGGACACCAAGCACCTCTGGGGCCAACGTCCTGACTTTC. This gives the protein CASSPTGTPSTSGANVLTF.

The chain uses TRBV5-5 and TRBJ1-6, with D unresolved. This CDR3 comprises 14 residues. V lost 1 base and J 7 bases, leaving 9 bases between the germline ends. Germline-derived CDR1 and CDR2 are SGHKS and YYEKEE (reference sequence). This CDR3 reads CASSLWQENSPLHF. Written as DNA, the CDR3 is TGTGCCAGCAGCTTGTGGCAGGAAAATTCACCCCTCCACTTT.

This clonotype was seen repeatedly, ten times or more. The chain links TRBV18 to TRBJ2-2; no definite D call. CDR1 and CDR2 (germline): KGHSH, LQKENI. The CDR3 spans 13 residues. V lost 0 bases, J lost 5 bases, and 4 bases lay in between. This CDR3 is CASSPPGTGELFF. Here the CDR3 DNA reads TGTGCCAGCTCACCACCGGGGACCGGGGAGCTGTTTTTT.

The table lists this clonotype with a few counts. The V and J genes are TRBV9 and TRBJ2-5, with D perhaps matching TRBD2 (7 bases). Germline CDR1 is SGDLS and CDR2 is YYNGEE. V was clipped by 0 bases and J by 5 bases, with 20 bases between them. This CDR3 is built from 17 residues. The CDR3 is CASSVGSSGERGETQYF. CDR3 bases: TGTGCCAGCAGCGTAGGATCCAGCGGGGAGAGGGGGGAGACCCAGTACTTC.

This clonotype showed up just a few times. The chain links TRBV7-9 to TRBJ1-3, with D hard to call. This CDR3 spans 14 amino acids. Germline CDR1 SEHNR, CDR2 FQNEAQ (reference sequence). Trimming took 1 base from V and 4 from J, leaving 8 bases between them. CDR3: CASSLEVSGNTIYF. CDR3 nucleotides: TGTGCCAGCAGCTTAGAGGTCAGCGGAAACACCATATATTTT.

J is TRBJ2-1 and V is TRBV20-1, with 7 bases fitting TRBD1. This CDR3 has 13 residues. Germline trimming cut 4 bases from V and 8 bases from J; bases unmatched to any gene: 8. Looked up from germline, CDR1 is DFQATT and CDR2 is SNEGSKA (reference sequence). The CDR3 protein is CSAMKGGGDEQFF. The DNA for the CDR3 is TGCAGTGCTATGAAAGGGGGCGGCGATGAGCAGTTCTTC.

The table lists this clonotype with many counts. This sequence joins TRBV6-2 or TRBV6-3 and TRBJ2-1; D is uncertain. Trimming stripped 5 bases from V and 3 bases from J, with 14 bases between. The CDR3 loop spans 15 amino acids. Germline CDR1 reads MNHEY; CDR2 reads SVGEGT. This chain's CDR3 is CASSDKAAFYNEQFF. CDR3 sequence (DNA): TGTGCCAGCAGTGACAAGGCAGCGTTCTACAATGAGCAGTTCTTC.

This clonotype was detected only a few times. V usage is TRBV18 and J usage is TRBJ1-6; D not certain. V dropped 2 bases and J dropped 5 bases, with 7 bases sitting between them. Germline CDR1 KGHSH, CDR2 LQKENI. This CDR3 is built from 14 residues. The CDR3 reads CASSPATDNSPLHF. DNA for the CDR3: TGTGCCAGCTCACCAGCAACAGATAATTCACCCCTCCACTTT. Using reference TRBV18 and TRBJ1-6 for the parts outside the CDR3, the full variable domain is NAGVMQNPRHLVRRRGQEARLRCSPMKGHSHVYWYRQLPEEGLKFMVYLQKENIIDESGMPKERFSAEFPKEGPSILRIQQVVRGDSAAYFCASSPATDNSPLHFGNGTRLTVT.

There are many counts of this clonotype. The chain links TRBV6-5 to TRBJ2-5, with D perhaps TRBD2 (5 bases). The CDR3 spans 13 residues. Deletions cut 4 bases from V and 5 bases from J, with 11 bases between. Germline V gene lookup returns CDR1 MNHEY and CDR2 SVGAGI. The DNA of the CDR3 is TGTGCCAGCAGTTTCCGGTGGAGGGAGACCCAGTACTTC. Protein product: CASSFRWRETQYF.

Only a few counts were recorded for this clonotype. Here the CDR3 DNA reads TGTGCCAGCAGTTACATAGGGATGAACACTGAAGCTTTCTTT. Protein product: CASSYIGMNTEAFF. The V gene is TRBV12-3 or TRBV12-4, the J gene TRBJ1-1, with D uncertain. Between the trimmed V and J ends, which lost 4 bases and 0 bases, there was a span of 9 bases. CDR3 length equals 14 residues.

This clonotype was counted only a few times. This rearrangement joins TRBV12-3 or TRBV12-4 to TRBJ1-1; the match to TRBD1 covers 8 bases. This CDR3 comprises 15 residues. Trimming cost V 6 bases and J 4 bases; bases outside gene matches: 10. CDR3 nucleotide sequence: TGTGCCAGCAGCAACTCAGGACAGGGTGGCACTGAAGCTTTCTTT. This codes for CASSNSGQGGTEAFF.

This clonotype was observed a few times. The J gene is TRBJ1-1, the V gene TRBV29-1, with D tentatively TRBD1 (5 bases). Trimming removed 4 bases at V and 6 bases at J, with 9 bases between. This CDR3 comprises 11 residues. The germline V gene has CDR1 SQVTM and CDR2 ANQGSEA. The CDR3, as DNA: TGCAGCGTTGTAGGGACGGCTGAAGCTTTCTTT. Encoded protein: CSVVGTAEAFF.

Many counts were recorded for this clonotype. The chain is built from TRBV12-5 and TRBJ1-1; a possible D gene is TRBD1 (5 bases). V was cut by 2 bases and J by 5 bases, with 15 bases left in between. From germline, CDR1 is LGHNT and CDR2 FRNRAP. CDR3 size: 15 residues. The CDR3 loop reads CASGLPPGFRTEAFF. In DNA form, the CDR3 reads TGTGCTAGTGGTTTGCCTCCAGGGTTTCGGACTGAAGCTTTCTTT. The whole variable domain, remainder taken from reference TRBV12-5 and TRBJ1-1, is DARVTQTPRHKVTEMGQEVTMRCQPILGHNTVFWYRQTMMQGLELLAYFRNRAPLDDSGMPKDRFSAEMPDATLATLKIQPSEPRDSAVYFCASGLPPGFRTEAFFGQGTRLTVV.

This clonotype was observed a handful of times. The V gene is TRBV7-9, the J gene TRBJ1-3; D is ambiguous. V was clipped by 5 bases and J by 8 bases, with 10 bases between them. CDR3 length equals 12 residues. Germline-derived CDR1 and CDR2 are SEHNR and FQNEAQ (reference sequence). The CDR3 sequence is CASSPWRDTIYF. CDR3 nucleotides: TGTGCCAGCAGCCCATGGCGGGACACCATATATTTT.

This clonotype was detected ten times or more. The rearrangement uses TRBV19 and TRBJ2-1, with 10 bases fitting TRBD2. The germline V gene encodes CDR1 LNHDA and CDR2 SQIVND (reference sequence). The length of the CDR3 is 15 residues. The V and J ends lost 3 bases and 4 bases, in that order; junction bases with no gene match: 3. The CDR3 coding sequence is TGTGCCAGTAGTATTGCTAGCGGGAGTTACAATGAGCAGTTCTTC. It specifies CASSIASGSYNEQFF. Full variable domain (rest looked up from reference TRBV19 and TRBJ2-1): DGGITQSPKYLFRKEGQNVTLSCEQNLNHDAMYWYRQDPGQGLRLIYYSQIVNDFQKGDIAEGYSVSREKKESFPLTVTSAQKNPTAFYLCASSIASGSYNEQFFGPGTRLTVL.

The gene calls are TRBV9 and TRBJ1-2; D unclear. The ends were cut back, 0 bases at V and 0 bases at J, with 3 bases in the middle. CDR1 and CDR2 from the germline V gene are SGDLS and YYNGEE. This CDR3 region has 13 residues. The CDR3 protein is CASSVAANYGYTF. The CDR3 DNA reads TGTGCCAGCAGCGTAGCAGCTAACTATGGCTACACCTTC.

V and J are TRBV30 and TRBJ1-6, with D perhaps TRBD1 (6 bases). Germline loops: CDR1 GTSNPN, CDR2 SVGIG (reference sequence). The CDR3 contains 12 residues. The V gene lost 7 bases and the J gene lost 6 bases, with 10 bases spanning the gap. CDR3 bases: TGTGCCTCGGACAGACGTAATTCACCCCTCCACTTT. It translates to CASDRRNSPLHF.

The rearrangement uses TRBV4-1 and TRBJ2-1, with TRBD1 identical over 10 bases. Germline values: CDR1 MGHRA, CDR2 YSYEKL. The CDR3 covers 16 residues. The trim removed 2 bases at V and 9 bases at J, leaving 10 bases unmatched. This chain's CDR3 is CASSQTGTGVRAEQFF. CDR3 nucleotides: TGCGCCAGCAGCCAAACCGGGACAGGGGTTAGGGCTGAGCAGTTCTTC.

This clonotype has a handful of counts. This sequence joins TRBV19 and TRBJ2-3; weak D call: TRBD1 (5 bases). Per the germline V gene, CDR1 is LNHDA and CDR2 is SQIVND (reference sequence). CDR3 length equals 13 residues. The V end lost 5 bases, the J end lost 2 bases, and 8 bases lay between the germline ends. CDR3 sequence (DNA): TGTGCCAGTAGTGACAGCGACACAGATACGCAGTATTTT. It specifies CASSDSDTDTQYF.

The V gene is TRBV7-9, the J gene TRBJ2-7; D possibly uses TRBD1 or TRBD2 (5 bases each). CDR1 and CDR2 from the germline V gene are SEHNR and FQNEAQ (reference sequence). Trimming cost V 4 bases and J 2 bases, with 6 bases left between them. The CDR3 runs 12 residues. The CDR3 nucleotides read TGTGCCAGCAGCTCGGGGCCCTACGAGCAGTACTTC. Its protein product is CASSSGPYEQYF.

This clonotype showed up just a few times. The rearrangement links TRBV2 to TRBJ1-1; 12 bases align to TRBD1. Germline lookup yields CDR1 SNHLY and CDR2 FYNNEI. J lost 10 bases, V lost 1 base, and 4 bases had no gene match. There are 14 residues in the CDR3. The CDR3 DNA follows: TGTGCCAGCAGTGAAGAAGGGGACAGGGGGCTAGCTTTCTTT. Protein sequence: CASSEEGDRGLAFF.

The chain carries TRBV30 and TRBJ1-1; D is uncertain. Trimming removed 4 bases at V and 0 bases at J, with 9 bases between. The CDR3 covers 13 residues. Per the germline V gene, CDR1 is GTSNPN and CDR2 is SVGIG (reference sequence). The chain's CDR3 is CAWTSFMNTEAFF. The CDR3 nucleotides are TGTGCCTGGACTAGCTTCATGAACACTGAAGCTTTCTTT.

The table lists this clonotype with many counts. The J gene is TRBJ2-2, the V gene TRBV4-2, with 7 bases that match TRBD1. Per the germline V gene, CDR1 is LGHNA and CDR2 is YNFKEQ. This CDR3 is 14 amino acids long. Trimming removed 8 bases from V and 3 bases from J; junction bases left unmatched: 6. The CDR3 sequence is CASGGGQDTGELFF. The CDR3 DNA reads as TGTGCCAGCGGGGGCGGACAGGACACCGGGGAGCTGTTTTTT.

This clonotype was seen many times. The chain joins TRBV29-1 to TRBJ2-3; no clear D gene. The CDR3 contains 11 residues. The V gene's germline CDR1 is SQVTM and CDR2 ANQGSEA. The V end lost 6 bases, the J end lost 0 bases, and 4 bases lay between the germline ends. The CDR3 loop reads CSVDSTDTQYF. Here the CDR3 DNA reads TGCAGCGTAGATAGCACAGATACGCAGTATTTT.